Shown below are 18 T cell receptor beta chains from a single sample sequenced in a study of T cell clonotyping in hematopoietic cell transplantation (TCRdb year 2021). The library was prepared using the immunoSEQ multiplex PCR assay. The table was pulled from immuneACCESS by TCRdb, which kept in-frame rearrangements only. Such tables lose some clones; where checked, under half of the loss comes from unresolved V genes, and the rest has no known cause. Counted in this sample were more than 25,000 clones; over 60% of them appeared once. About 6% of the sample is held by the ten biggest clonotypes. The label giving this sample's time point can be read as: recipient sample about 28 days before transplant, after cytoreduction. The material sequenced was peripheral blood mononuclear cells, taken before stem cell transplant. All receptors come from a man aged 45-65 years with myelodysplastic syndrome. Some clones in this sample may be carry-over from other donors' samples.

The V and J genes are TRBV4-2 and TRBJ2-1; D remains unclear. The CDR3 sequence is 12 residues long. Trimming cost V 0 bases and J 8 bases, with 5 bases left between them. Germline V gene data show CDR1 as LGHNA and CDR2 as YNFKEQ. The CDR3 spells CASSQEGYEQFF. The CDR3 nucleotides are TGTGCCAGCAGCCAAGAGGGCTATGAGCAGTTCTTC.

Here the CDR3 reads CASSALGPGLSDTQYF. In DNA, the CDR3 is TGTGCCAGCAGCGCCCTGGGGCCAGGACTGTCGGATACGCAGTATTTT. The chain has TRBV27 and TRBJ2-3; D tentatively reads TRBD1 or TRBD2 (5 bases each). The V end lost 6 bases, the J end lost 6 bases, and 22 bases lay between the germline ends. The CDR3 has 16 residues. From germline, CDR1 is MNHEY and CDR2 SMNVEV (reference sequence).

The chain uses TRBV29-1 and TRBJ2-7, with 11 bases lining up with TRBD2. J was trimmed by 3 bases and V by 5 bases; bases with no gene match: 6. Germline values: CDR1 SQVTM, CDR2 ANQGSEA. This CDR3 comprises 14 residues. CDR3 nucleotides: TGCAGCGTTACCGGGACTAGCGGACTCTACGAGCAGTACTTC. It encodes CSVTGTSGLYEQYF.

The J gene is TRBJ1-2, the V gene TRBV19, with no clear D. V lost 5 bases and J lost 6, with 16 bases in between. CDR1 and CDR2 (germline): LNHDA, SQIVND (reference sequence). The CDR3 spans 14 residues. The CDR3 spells CASSGWTGPHGYTF. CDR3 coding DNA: TGTGCCAGTAGTGGCTGGACTGGGCCCCATGGCTACACCTTC.

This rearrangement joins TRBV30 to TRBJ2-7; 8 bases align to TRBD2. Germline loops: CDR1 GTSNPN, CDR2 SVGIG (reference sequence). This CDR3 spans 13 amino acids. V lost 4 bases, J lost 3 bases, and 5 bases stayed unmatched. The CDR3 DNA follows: TGTGCCTGGACGGGACTAGAATACTACGAGCAGTACTTC. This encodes CAWTGLEYYEQYF.

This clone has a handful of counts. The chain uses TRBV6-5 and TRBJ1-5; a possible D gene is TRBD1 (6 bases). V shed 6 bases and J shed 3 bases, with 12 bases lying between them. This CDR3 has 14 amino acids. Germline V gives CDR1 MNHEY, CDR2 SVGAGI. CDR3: CASSLGQHNQPQHF. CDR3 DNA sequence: TGTGCCAGCAGCCTAGGACAGCACAATCAGCCCCAGCATTTT.

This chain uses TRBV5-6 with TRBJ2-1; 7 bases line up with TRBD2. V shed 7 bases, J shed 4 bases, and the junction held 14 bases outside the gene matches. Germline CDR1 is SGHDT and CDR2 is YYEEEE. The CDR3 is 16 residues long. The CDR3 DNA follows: TGTGCCAGCGGAGCCCAGGCGGGGGTCCATTACAATGAGCAGTTCTTC. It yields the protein CASGAQAGVHYNEQFF.

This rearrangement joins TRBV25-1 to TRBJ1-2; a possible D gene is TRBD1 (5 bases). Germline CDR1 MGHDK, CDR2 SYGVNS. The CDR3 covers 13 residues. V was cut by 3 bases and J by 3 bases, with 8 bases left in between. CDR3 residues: CASSEQGYYGYTF. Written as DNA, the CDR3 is TGTGCCAGCAGTGAGCAGGGTTACTATGGCTACACCTTC.

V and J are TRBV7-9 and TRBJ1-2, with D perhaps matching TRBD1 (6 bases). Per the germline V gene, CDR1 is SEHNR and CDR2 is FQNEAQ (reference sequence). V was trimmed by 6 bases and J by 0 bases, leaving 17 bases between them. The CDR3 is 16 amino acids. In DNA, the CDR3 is TGTGCCAGCAGTCCTACAGGTACAGGGCCTAACTATGGCTACACCTTC. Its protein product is CASSPTGTGPNYGYTF.

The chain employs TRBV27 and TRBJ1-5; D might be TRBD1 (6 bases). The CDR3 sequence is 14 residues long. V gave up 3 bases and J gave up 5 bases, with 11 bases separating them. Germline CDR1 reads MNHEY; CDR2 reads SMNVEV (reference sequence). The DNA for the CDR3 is TGTGCCAGCAGTTTTGGGGGGGCCCATCAGCCCCAGCATTTT. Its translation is CASSFGGAHQPQHF.

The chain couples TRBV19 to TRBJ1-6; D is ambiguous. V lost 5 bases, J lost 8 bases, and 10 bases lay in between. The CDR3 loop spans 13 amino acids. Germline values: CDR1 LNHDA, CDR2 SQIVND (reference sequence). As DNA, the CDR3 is TGTGCCAGTAGTCTGATTGGGGATTCACCCCTCCACTTT. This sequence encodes CASSLIGDSPLHF.

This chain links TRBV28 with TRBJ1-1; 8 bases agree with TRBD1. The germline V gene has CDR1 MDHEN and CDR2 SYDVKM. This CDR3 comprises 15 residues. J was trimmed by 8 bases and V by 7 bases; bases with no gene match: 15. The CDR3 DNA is TGTGCCAGCACCGGACAGGGTAGAGGTTTCTTAGAAGCTTTCTTT. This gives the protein CASTGQGRGFLEAFF.

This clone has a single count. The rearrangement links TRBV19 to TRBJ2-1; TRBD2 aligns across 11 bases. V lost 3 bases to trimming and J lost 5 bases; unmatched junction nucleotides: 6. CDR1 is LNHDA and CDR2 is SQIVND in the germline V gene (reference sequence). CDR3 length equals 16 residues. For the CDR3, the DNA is TGTGCCAGTAGTATCACTAGCGGGAGATTAAACAATGAGCAGTTCTTC. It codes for CASSITSGRLNNEQFF.

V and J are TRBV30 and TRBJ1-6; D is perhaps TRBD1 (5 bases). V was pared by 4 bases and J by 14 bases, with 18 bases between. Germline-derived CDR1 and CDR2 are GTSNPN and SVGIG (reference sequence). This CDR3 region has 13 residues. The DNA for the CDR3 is TGTGCCTGGAAGTTCACCGGGACCCGGACCCTCCACTTT. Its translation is CAWKFTGTRTLHF.

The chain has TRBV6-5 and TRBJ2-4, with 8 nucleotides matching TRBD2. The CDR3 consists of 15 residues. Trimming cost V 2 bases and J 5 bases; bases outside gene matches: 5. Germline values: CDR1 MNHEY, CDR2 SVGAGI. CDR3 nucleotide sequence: TGTGCCAGCAGTTACGGAGCGGGGGTAGAAAACATTCAGTACTTC. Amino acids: CASSYGAGVENIQYF.

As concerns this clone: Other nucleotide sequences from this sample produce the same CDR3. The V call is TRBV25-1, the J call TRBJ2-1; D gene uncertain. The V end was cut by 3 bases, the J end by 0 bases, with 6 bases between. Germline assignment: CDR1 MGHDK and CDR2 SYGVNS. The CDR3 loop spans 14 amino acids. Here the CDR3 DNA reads TGTGCCAGCAGTGACTCCGGCTCCTACAATGAGCAGTTCTTC. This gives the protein CASSDSGSYNEQFF.

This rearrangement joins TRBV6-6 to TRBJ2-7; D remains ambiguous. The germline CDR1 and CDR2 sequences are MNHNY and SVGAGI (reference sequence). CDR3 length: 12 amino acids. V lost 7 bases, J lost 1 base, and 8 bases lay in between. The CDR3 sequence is CASKDQSYEQYF. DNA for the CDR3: TGTGCCAGCAAGGACCAGTCCTACGAGCAGTACTTC.

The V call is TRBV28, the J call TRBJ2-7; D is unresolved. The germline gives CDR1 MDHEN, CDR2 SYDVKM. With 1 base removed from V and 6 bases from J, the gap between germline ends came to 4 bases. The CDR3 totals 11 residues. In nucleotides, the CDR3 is TGTGCCAGCAGTTTATTCTCCGAGCAGTACTTC. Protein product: CASSLFSEQYF. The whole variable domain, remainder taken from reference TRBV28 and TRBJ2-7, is DVKVTQSSRYLVKRTGEKVFLECVQDMDHENMFWYRQDPGLGLRLIYFSYDVKMKEKGDIPEGYSVSREKKERFSLILESASTNQTSMYLCASSLFSEQYFGPGTRLTVT.